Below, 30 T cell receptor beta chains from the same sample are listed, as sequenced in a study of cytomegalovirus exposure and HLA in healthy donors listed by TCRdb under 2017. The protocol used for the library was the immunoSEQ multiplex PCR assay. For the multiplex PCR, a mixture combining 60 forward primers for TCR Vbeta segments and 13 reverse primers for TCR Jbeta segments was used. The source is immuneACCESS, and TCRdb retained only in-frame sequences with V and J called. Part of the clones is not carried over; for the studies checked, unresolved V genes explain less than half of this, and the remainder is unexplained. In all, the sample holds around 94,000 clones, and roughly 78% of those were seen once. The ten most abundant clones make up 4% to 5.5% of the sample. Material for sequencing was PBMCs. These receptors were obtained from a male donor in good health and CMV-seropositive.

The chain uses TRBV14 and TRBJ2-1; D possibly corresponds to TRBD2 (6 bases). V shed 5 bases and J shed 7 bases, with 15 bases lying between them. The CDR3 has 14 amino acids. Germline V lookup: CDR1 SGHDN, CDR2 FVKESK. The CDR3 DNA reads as TGTGCCAGCAGCTATAAAATCCGGGGGAATGAGCAGTTCTTC. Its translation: CASSYKIRGNEQFF.

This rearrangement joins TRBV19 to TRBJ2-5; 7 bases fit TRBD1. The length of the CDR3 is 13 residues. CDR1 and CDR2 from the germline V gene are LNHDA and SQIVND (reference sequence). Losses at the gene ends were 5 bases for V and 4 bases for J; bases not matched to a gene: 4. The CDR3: CASSGDRGETQYF. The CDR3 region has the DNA TGTGCCAGTAGTGGGGACAGAGGAGAGACCCAGTACTTC.

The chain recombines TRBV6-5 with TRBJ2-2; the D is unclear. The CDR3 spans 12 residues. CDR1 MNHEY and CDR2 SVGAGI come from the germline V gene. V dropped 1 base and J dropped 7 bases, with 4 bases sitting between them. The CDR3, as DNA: TGTGCCAGCAGTTACTTCAGCGGGGAGCTGTTTTTT. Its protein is CASSYFSGELFF.

The CDR3 nucleotides are TGTGCCAGCAGTTACTATGTCCTTAACTATGGCTACACCTTC. Its translation: CASSYYVLNYGYTF. The chain employs TRBV28 and TRBJ1-2, with no clear D. V dropped 4 bases and J dropped 1 base, with 10 bases sitting between them. Germline assignment: CDR1 MDHEN and CDR2 SYDVKM. The CDR3 sequence is 14 residues long.

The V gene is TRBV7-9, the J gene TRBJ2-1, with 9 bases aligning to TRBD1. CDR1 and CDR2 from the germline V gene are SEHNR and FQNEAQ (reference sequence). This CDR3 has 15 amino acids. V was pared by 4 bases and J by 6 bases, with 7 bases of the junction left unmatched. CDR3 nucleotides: TGTGCCAGCAGCTACGGACAGGGGATAGGCAATGAGCAGTTCTTC. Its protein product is CASSYGQGIGNEQFF.

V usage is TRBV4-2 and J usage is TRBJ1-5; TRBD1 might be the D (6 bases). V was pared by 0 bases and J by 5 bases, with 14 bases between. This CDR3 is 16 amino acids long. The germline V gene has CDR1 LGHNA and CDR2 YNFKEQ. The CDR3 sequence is CASSQEVLEGDQPQHF. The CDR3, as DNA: TGTGCCAGCAGCCAAGAAGTACTTGAGGGGGATCAGCCCCAGCATTTT.

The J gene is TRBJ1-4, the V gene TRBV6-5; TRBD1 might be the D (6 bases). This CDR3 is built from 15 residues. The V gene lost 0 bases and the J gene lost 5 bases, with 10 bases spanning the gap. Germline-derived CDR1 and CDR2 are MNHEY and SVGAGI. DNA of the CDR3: TGTGCCAGCAGTTACTCAGGGGGGGGGAATGAAAAACTGTTTTTT. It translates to CASSYSGGGNEKLFF.

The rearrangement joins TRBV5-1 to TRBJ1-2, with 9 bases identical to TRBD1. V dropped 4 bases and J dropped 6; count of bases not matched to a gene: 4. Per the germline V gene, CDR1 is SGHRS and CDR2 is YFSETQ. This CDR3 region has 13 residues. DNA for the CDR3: TGCGCCAGCAGCGTCCGGGACAGGGATGGCTACACCTTC. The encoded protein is CASSVRDRDGYTF. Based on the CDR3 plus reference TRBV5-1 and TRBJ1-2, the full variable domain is KAGVTQTPRYLIKTRGQQVTLSCSPISGHRSVSWYQQTPGQGLQFLFEYFSETQRNKGNFPGRFSGRQFSNSRSEMNVSTLELGDSALYLCASSVRDRDGYTFGSGTRLTVV.

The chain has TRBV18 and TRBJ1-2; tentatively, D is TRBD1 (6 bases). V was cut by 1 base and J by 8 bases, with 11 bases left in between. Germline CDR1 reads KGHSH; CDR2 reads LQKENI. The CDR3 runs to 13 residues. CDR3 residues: CASSPQTGSGYTF. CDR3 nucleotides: TGTGCCAGCTCACCACAGACAGGCAGCGGCTACACCTTC.

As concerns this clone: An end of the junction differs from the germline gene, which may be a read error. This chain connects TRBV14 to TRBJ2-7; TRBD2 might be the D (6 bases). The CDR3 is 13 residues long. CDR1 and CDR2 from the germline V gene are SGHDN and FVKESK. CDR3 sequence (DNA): TGTGCCAGCAGCCAGACTAGGGGCTCCGGCACACACTTC. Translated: CASSQTRGSGTHF.

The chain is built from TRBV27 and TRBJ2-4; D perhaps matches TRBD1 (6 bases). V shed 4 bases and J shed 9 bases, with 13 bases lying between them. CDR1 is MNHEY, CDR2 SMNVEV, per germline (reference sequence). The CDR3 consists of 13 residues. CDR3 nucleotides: TGTGCCAGCAGTTCTACAGGGACGGGCATTCAGTACTTC. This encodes CASSSTGTGIQYF.

The CDR3 DNA reads TGTGCCAGTAGTACCCAATACTCCTCCTACAATGAGCAGTTCTTC. Encoded protein: CASSTQYSSYNEQFF. The V gene is TRBV19, the J gene TRBJ2-1; D is undetermined. There are 15 residues in the CDR3. Trimming left V 4 bases short and J 0 bases short, with 10 bases between. CDR1 and CDR2 (germline): LNHDA, SQIVND (reference sequence).

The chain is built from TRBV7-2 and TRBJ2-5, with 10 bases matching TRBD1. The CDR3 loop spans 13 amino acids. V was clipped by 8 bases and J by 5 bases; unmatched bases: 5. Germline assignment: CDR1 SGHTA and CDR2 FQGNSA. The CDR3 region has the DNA TGTGCCAGCGGACCGGGACAGGGGGAGACCCAGTACTTC. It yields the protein CASGPGQGETQYF. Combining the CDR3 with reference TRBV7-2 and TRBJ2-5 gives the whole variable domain GAGVSQSPSNKVTEKGKDVELRCDPISGHTALYWYRQSLGQGLEFLIYFQGNSAPDKSGLPSDRFSAERTGGSVSTLTIQRTQQEDSAVYLCASGPGQGETQYFGPGTRLLVL.

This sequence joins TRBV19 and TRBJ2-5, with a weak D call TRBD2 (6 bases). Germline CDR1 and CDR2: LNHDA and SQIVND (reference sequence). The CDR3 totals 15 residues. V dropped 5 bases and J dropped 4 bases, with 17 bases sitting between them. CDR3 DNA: TGTGCCAGTAGTCCGAGCGGAGGGTTTGGAGAGACCCAGTACTTC. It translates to CASSPSGGFGETQYF.

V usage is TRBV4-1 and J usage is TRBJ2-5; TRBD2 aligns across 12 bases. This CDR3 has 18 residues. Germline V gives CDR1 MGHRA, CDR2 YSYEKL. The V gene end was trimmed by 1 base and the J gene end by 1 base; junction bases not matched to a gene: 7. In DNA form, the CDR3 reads TGCGCCAGCAGCCAAGCCCTCACTAGCGGGGGGTTCCAAGAGACCCAGTACTTC. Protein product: CASSQALTSGGFQETQYF.

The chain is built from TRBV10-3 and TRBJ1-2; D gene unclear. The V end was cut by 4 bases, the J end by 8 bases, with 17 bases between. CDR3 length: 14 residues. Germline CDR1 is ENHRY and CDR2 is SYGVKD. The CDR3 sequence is CAISVHPREDGYTF. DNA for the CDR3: TGTGCCATCAGTGTTCACCCCCGGGAGGACGGCTACACCTTC.

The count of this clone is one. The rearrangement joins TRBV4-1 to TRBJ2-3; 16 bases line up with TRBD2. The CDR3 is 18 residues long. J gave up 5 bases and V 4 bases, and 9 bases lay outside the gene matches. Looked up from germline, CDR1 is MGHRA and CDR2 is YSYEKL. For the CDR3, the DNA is TGCGCCAGCAGCCCGGAGCGGGGACTAGCGGGGGGGCTAGATACGCAGTATTTT. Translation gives CASSPERGLAGGLDTQYF.

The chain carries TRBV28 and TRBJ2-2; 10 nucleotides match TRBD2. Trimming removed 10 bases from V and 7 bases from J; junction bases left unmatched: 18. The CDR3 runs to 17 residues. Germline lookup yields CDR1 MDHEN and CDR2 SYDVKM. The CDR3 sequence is CAIGQPGLADRSGELFF. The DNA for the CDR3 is TGTGCCATCGGACAGCCCGGACTAGCGGATCGGAGCGGGGAGCTGTTTTTT.

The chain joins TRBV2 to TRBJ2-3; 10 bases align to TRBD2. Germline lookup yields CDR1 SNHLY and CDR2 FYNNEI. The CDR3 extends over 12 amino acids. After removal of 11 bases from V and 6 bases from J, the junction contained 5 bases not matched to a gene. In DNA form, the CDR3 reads TGTGCCGTCGGGACTAGCGCCGATACGCAGTATTTT. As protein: CAVGTSADTQYF. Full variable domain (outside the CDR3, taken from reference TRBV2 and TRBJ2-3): EPEVTQTPSHQVTQMGQEVILRCVPISNHLYFYWYRQILGQKVEFLVSFYNNEISEKSEIFDDQFSVERPDGSNFTLKIRSTKLEDSAMYFCAVGTSADTQYFGPGTRLTVL.

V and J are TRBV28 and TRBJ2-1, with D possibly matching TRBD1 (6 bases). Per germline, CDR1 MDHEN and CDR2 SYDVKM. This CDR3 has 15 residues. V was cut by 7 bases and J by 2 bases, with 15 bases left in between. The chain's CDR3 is CASTASDRAYNEQFF. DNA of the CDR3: TGTGCCAGCACCGCGTCGGACAGAGCCTACAATGAGCAGTTCTTC.

CDR3 residues: CASSPMGGLGEFF. The CDR3 DNA sequence: TGTGCCAGCAGCCCGATGGGGGGGCTCGGTGAGTTCTTC. The chain uses TRBV7-2 and TRBJ2-1, with D maybe TRBD2 (7 bases). This CDR3 has 13 residues. From germline, CDR1 is SGHTA and CDR2 FQGNSA. The V end lost 5 bases, the J end lost 14 bases, and 19 bases lay between the germline ends.

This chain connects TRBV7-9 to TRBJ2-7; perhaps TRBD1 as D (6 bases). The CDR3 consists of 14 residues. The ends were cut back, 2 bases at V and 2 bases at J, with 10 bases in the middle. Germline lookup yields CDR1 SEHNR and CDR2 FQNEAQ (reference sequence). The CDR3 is CASSLQDSAYEQYF. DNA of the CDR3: TGTGCCAGCAGCTTACAGGACAGTGCCTACGAGCAGTACTTC.

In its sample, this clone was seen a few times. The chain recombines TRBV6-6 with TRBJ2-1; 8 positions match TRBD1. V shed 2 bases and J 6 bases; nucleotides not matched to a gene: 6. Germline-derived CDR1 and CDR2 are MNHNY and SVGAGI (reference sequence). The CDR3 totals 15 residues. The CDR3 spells CASSYEDREPNEQFF. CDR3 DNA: TGTGCCAGCAGTTACGAGGACAGGGAGCCCAATGAGCAGTTCTTC.

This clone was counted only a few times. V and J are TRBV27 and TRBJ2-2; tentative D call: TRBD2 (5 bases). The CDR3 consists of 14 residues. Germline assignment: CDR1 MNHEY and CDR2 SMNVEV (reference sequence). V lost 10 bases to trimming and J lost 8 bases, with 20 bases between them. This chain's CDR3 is CATWTPLRTGELFF. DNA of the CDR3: TGTGCCACCTGGACTCCCCTAAGGACGGGGGAGCTGTTTTTT.

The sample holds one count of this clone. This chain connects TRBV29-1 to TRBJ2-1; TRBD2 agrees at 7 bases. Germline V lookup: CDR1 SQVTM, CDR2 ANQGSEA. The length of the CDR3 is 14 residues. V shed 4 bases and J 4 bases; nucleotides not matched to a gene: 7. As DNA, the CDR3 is TGCAGCGTTGGTAGGGAGGGCAGATACAATGAGCAGTTCTTC. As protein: CSVGREGRYNEQFF.

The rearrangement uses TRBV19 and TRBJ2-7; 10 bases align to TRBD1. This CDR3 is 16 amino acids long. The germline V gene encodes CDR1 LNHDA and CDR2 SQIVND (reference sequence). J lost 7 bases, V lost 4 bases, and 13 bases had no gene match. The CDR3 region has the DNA TGTGCCAGTAGTACCCCGTCCGGGACAGGGGCGGAGGAGCAGTACTTC. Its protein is CASSTPSGTGAEEQYF.

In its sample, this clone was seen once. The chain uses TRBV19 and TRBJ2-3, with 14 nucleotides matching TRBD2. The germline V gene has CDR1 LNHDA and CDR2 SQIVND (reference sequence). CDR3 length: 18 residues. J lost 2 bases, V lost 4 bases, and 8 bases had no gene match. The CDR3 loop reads CASSSGTSGSISTDTQYF. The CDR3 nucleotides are TGTGCCAGTAGTAGCGGGACTAGCGGGAGCATCTCCACAGATACGCAGTATTTT.

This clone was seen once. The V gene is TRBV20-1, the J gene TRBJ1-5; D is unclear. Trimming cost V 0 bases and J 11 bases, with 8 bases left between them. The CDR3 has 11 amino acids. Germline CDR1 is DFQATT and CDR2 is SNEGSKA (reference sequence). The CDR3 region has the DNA TGCAGTGCTAGAGACGTTTCTGCCCAGCATTTT. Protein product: CSARDVSAQHF.

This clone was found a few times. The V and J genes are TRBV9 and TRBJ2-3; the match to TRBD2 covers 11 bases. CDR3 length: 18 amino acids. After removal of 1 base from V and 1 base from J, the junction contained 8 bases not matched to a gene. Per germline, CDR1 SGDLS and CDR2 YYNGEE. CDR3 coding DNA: TGTGCCAGCAGCGTATTGTCTAGCGGGGGGCTTGGCACAGATACGCAGTATTTT. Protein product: CASSVLSSGGLGTDTQYF.

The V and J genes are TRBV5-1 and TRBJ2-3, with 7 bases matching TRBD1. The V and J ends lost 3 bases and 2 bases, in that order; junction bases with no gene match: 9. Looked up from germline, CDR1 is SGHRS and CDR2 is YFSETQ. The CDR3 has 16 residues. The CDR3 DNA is TGCGCCAGCAGCTCAGGGACAGCCAGAATCACAGATACGCAGTATTTT. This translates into CASSSGTARITDTQYF. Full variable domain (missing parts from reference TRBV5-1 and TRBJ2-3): KAGVTQTPRYLIKTRGQQVTLSCSPISGHRSVSWYQQTPGQGLQFLFEYFSETQRNKGNFPGRFSGRQFSNSRSEMNVSTLELGDSALYLCASSSGTARITDTQYFGPGTRLTVL.